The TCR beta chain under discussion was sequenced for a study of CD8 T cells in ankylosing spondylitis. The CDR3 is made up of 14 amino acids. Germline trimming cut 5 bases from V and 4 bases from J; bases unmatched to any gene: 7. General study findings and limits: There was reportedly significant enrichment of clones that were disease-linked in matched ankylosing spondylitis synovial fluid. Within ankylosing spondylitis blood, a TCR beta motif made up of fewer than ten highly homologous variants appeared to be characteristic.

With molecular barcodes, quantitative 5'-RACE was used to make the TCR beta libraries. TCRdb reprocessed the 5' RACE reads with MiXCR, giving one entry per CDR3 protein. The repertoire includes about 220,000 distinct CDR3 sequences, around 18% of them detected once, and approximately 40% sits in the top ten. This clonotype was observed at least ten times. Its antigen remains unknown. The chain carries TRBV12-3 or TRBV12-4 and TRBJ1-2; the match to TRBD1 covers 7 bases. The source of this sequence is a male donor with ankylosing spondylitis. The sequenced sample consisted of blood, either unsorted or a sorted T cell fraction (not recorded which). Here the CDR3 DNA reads TGTGCCAGCAGTCCGACAGGGCCCCCCTATGGCTACACCTTC. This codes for CASSPTGPPYGYTF.